A few counts support the clone carrying this TCR beta chain. Its antigen remains unidentified. The data are from a study of T cell repertoires in cytomegalovirus infection. Per germline, CDR1 SGHNT and CDR2 YENEEA. The CDR3 is made up of 13 amino acids. The V end was cut by 1 base, the J end by 10 bases, with 11 bases between. General study points: CMV-specific TCR beta clonotypes restricted by HLA-C dominated the ex vivo response.

TCRdb used MiXCR to reprocess the reads, holding one entry per CDR3 protein. Of over 300,000 distinct CDR3 sequences listed, 15% to 20% are singletons. The clonotype was recovered from a human donor in good health (CMV status not recorded). Some clones in this sample may be carry-over from other donors' samples. This chain uses TRBV11-3 with TRBJ2-1; D unclear. The sequencing sample was made of PBMCs. This chain's CDR3 is CASSLVSRSEQFF. CDR3 bases: TGTGCCAGCAGCTTAGTATCCCGGAGCGAGCAGTTCTTC.